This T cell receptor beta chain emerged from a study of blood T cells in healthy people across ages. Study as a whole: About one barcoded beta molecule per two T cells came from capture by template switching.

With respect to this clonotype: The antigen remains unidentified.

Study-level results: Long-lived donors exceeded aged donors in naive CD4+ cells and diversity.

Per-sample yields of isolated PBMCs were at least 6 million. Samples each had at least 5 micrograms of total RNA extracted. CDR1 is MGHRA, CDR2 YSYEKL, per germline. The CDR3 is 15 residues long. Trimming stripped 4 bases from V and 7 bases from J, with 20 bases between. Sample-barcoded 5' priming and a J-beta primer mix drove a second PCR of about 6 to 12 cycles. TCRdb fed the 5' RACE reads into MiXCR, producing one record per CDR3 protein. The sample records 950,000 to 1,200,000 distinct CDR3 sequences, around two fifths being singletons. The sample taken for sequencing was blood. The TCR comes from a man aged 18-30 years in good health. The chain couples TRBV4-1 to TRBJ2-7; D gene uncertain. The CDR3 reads CASSPGSAEPHEQYF. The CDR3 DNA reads TGCGCCAGCAGCCCTGGATCAGCCGAACCCCATGAGCAGTACTTC.